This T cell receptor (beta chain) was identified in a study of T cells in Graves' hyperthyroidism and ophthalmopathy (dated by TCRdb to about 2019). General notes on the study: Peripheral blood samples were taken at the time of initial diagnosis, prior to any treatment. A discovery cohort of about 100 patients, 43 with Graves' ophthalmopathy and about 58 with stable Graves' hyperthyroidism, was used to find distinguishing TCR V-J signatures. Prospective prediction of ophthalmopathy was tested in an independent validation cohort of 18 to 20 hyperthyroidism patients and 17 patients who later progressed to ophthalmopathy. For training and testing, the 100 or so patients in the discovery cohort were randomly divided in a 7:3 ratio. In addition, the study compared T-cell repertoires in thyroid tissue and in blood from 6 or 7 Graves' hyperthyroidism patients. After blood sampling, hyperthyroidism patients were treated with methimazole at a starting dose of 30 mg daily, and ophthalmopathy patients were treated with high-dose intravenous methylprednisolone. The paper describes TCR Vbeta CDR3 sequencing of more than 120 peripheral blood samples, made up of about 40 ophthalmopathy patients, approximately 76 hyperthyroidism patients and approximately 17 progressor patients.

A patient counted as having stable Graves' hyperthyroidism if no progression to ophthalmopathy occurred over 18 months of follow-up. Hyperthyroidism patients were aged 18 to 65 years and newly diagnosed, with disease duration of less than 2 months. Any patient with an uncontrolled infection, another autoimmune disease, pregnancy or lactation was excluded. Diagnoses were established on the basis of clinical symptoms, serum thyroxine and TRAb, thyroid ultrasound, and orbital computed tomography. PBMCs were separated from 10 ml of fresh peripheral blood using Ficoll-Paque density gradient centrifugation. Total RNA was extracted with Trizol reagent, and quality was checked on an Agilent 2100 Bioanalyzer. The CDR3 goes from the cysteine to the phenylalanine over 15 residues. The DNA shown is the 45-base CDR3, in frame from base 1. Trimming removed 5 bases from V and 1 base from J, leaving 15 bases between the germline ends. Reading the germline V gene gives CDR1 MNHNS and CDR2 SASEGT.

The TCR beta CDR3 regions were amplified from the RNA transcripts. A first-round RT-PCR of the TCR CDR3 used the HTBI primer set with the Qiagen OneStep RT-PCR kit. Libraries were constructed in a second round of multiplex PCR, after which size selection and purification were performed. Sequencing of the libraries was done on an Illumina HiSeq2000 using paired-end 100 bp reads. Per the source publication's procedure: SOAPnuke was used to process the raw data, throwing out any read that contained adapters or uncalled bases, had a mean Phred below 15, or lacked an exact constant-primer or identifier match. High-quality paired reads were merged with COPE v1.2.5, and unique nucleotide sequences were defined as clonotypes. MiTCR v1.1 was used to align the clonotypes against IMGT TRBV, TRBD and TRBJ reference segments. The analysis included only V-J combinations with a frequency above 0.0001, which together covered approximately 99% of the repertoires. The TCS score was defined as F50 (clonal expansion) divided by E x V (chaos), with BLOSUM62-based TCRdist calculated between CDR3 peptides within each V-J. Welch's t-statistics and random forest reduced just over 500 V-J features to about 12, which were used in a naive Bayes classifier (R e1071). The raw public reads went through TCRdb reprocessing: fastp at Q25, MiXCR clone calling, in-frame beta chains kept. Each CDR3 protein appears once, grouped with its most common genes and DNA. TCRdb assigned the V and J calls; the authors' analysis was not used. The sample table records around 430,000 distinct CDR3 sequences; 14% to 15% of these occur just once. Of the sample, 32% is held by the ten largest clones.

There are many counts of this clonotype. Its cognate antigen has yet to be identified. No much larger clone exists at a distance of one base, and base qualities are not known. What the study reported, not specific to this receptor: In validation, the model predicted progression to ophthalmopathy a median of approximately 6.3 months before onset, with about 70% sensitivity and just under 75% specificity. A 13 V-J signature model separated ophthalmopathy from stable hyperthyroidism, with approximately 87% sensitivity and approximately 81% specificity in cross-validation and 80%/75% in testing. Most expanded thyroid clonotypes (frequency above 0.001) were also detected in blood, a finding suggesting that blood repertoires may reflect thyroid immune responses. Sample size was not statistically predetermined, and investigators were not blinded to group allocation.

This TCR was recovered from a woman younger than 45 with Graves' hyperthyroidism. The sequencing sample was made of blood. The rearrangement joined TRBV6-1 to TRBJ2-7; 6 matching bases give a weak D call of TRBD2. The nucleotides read TGTGCCAGCAGTACCCAAAGTGGGGGGTCCTACGAGCAGTACTTC. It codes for CASSTQSGGSYEQYF.